The rows below give T cell receptor beta chains drawn from one sample of a study of Graves' ophthalmopathy and Graves' hyperthyroidism. TCRdb ran MiXCR on the multiplex PCR reads and lists one entry per CDR3 protein. The table shows a few hundred thousand distinct CDR3 sequences, with approximately 17% occurring only once. Material: peripheral blood. These receptor sequences come from an adult woman with stable Graves' hyperthyroidism. CDR3s include the opening cysteine and the closing phenylalanine or tryptophan. Size is stated for part of the rows, as once, few or many counts, or as a class when the clone is expanded.

size: many
J: TRBJ1-4
V: TRBV6-6
CDR3: CASSMSTDYNEKLFF

size: many
J: TRBJ1-2
V: TRBV6-1
CDR3: CASSVDREGYTF

size: many
J: TRBJ1-2
V: TRBV19
CDR3: CASSFDRVGFDGYTF

size: many
J: TRBJ1-2
V: TRBV28
CDR3: CASSLIGGSGYGYTF

size: many
J: TRBJ1-1
V: TRBV30
CDR3: CAWSYQPNTEAFF

size: NA
J: TRBJ1-3
V: TRBV6-2/TRBV6-3
CDR3: CASSLQVGSGNTIYF

size: many
J: TRBJ2-7
V: TRBV30
CDR3: CAWRAGHSYEQYF

size: few
J: TRBJ2-4
V: TRBV12-3/TRBV12-4
CDR3: CASSLQGGSGQYF

size: few
J: TRBJ2-3
V: TRBV11-1
CDR3: CASSPRTRHNADTQYF

size: many
J: TRBJ2-5
V: TRBV12-5
CDR3: CASGSRLAGGRETQYF

size: many
J: TRBJ2-5
V: TRBV6-1
CDR3: CASSPGALYSEQTQYF

size: NA
J: TRBJ2-7
V: TRBV7-2
CDR3: CASSLGTSSSYEQYF

size: many
J: TRBJ2-7
V: TRBV29-1
CDR3: CSVEVAGGKPYEQYF

size: NA
J: TRBJ1-2
V: TRBV6-4
CDR3: CASSDSGSYGYTF

size: NA
J: TRBJ2-7
V: TRBV6-1
CDR3: CASSEEGRWNEQYF

size: NA
J: TRBJ2-7
V: TRBV7-2
CDR3: CASSFASGVYEQYF

size: NA
J: TRBJ2-7
V: TRBV7-9
CDR3: CASSRNGQSYEQYF

size: many
J: TRBJ1-2
V: TRBV2
CDR3: CASSARVGYTF

size: many
J: TRBJ2-2
V: TRBV12-3/TRBV12-4
CDR3: CASRVGTGELFF

size: many
J: TRBJ2-2
V: TRBV11-3
CDR3: CASSLVQGTSGNTGELFF

size: many
J: TRBJ2-3
V: TRBV7-6
CDR3: CASSPRPISTDTQYF

size: few
J: TRBJ2-5
V: TRBV20-1
CDR3: CSVRLVETQYF

size: many
J: TRBJ2-7
V: TRBV12-3/TRBV12-4
CDR3: CASSPGFSEQYF

size: NA
J: TRBJ2-2
V: TRBV4-1
CDR3: CASRNVFKEPGELFF

size: NA
J: TRBJ1-1
V: TRBV6-5
CDR3: CASSYSAREAEAFF

size: few
J: TRBJ2-5
V: TRBV3-1
CDR3: CASSLLRGGVGITGVGTQYF

size: many
J: TRBJ1-5
V: TRBV20-1
CDR3: CSASPNRLQPQHF

size: many
J: TRBJ2-7
V: TRBV12-3/TRBV12-4
CDR3: CASTLLGYEQYF

size: many
J: TRBJ2-7
V: TRBV6-2/TRBV6-3
CDR3: CASRDGDTYEQYF

size: NA
J: TRBJ2-5
V: TRBV12-3/TRBV12-4
CDR3: CASSSLTRQETQYF

size: many
J: TRBJ1-5
V: TRBV28
CDR3: CASSLGTGGLGNQPQHF

size: many
J: TRBJ2-7
V: TRBV9
CDR3: CASSPQSSRGSEQYF

size: many
J: TRBJ1-1
V: TRBV24-1
CDR3: CATRPGTGMNTEAFF

size: many
J: TRBJ2-5
V: TRBV28
CDR3: CASSLDSMETQYF

size: NA
J: TRBJ2-5
V: TRBV29-1
CDR3: CSVDPTPGTQYF

size: NA
J: TRBJ1-3
V: TRBV4-3
CDR3: CASSQDRLRASGNTIYF

size: many
J: TRBJ2-2
V: TRBV5-1
CDR3: CASSFYPDSNTGELFF

size: many
J: TRBJ2-4
V: TRBV28
CDR3: CASSFTSGVSDIQYF

size: many
J: TRBJ2-7
V: TRBV6-1
CDR3: CASSDLLTSYEQYF

size: NA
J: TRBJ1-1
V: TRBV10-3
CDR3: CAISENRKAFF

size: few
J: TRBJ2-4
V: TRBV6-5
CDR3: CASSYNGIAKNIQYF

size: many
J: TRBJ2-5
V: TRBV7-8
CDR3: CASSPSDGRGETQYF

size: many
J: TRBJ2-7
V: TRBV6-1
CDR3: CASSEAGLTYEQYF

size: many
J: TRBJ1-5
V: TRBV10-3
CDR3: CAISGTGNQPQHF

size: NA
J: TRBJ2-7
V: TRBV24-1
CDR3: CVTSGASGNEQYF

size: many
J: TRBJ1-2
V: TRBV6-4
CDR3: CASSDTPKQGIGGYTF